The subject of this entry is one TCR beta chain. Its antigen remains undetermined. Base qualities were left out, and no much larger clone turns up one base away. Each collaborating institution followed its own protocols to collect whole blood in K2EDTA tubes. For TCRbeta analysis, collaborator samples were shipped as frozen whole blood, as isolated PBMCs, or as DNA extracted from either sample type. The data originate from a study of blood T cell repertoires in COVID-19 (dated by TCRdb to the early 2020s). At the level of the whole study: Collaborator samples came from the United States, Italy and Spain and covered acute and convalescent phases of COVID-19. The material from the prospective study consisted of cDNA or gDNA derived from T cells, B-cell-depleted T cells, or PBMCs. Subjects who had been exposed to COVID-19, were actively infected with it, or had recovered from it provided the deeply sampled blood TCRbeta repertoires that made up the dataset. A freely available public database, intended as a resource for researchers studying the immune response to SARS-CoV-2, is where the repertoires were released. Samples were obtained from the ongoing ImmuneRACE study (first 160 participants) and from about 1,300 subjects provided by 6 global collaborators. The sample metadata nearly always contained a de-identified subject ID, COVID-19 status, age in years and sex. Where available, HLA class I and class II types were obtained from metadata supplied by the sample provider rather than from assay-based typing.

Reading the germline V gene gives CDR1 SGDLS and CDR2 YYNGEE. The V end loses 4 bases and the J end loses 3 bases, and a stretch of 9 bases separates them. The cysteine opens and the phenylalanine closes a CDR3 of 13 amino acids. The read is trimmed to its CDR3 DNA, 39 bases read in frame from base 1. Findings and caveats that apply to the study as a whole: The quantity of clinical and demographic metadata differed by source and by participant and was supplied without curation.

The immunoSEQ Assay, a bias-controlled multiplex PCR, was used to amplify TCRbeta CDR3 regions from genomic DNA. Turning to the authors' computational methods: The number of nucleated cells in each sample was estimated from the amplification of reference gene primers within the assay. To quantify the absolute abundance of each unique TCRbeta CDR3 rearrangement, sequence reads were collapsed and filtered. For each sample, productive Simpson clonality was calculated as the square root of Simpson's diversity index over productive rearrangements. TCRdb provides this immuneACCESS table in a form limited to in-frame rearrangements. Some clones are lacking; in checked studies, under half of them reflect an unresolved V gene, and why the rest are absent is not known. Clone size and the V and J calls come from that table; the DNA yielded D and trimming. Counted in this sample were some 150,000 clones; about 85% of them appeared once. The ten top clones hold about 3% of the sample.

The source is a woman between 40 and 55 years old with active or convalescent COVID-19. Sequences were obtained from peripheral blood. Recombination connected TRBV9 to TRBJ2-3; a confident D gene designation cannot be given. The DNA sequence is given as TGTGCCAGCAGCCAAACAGTAACAGATACGCAGTATTTT. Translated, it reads CASSQTVTDTQYF.